This T cell receptor beta chain was sequenced in a study of neurological immune-mediated disorders (dated by TCRdb to between 2018 and 2020). At the level of the whole study: Among the approximately 35 multiple sclerosis patients, relapsing-remitting MS was present in approximately 31 and secondary progressive MS was present in 3. The study compared peripheral blood TCR-beta repertoires of HTLV-I-associated myelopathy (HAM/TSP) patients, multiple sclerosis patients and healthy controls using UMI-based sequencing. Of the 68 subjects in the cohort, some 15 were HAM/TSP patients, roughly 35 were multiple sclerosis patients, and some 20 were healthy controls. Alongside PBMC samples, the set of some 97 TCR-beta libraries contained longitudinal samples, technical triplicates, and paired CD4+ and CD8+ T-cell subsets that had been sorted. Here is what the overall study found, with its caveats: In a phylogenetic analysis, the repertoires of 18 out of 34 MS patients fell into a single cluster of related CDR3 sequences, pointing to a possible signature at the repertoire level. Across subjects, expanded clones never shared an identical CDR3 amino acid sequence, which suggests that the TCR-beta repertoires in every group were private. No association of the MS cluster with clinical or MRI features was observed, and the need for larger cohorts was stated by the authors. The highest TCR clonal expansion was observed in HAM/TSP patients, whereas the lowest was observed in MS patients, even when compared with healthy controls.

There are a few counts of this clonotype. Its antigen target is currently unknown. Base qualities were left out, and no much larger clone turns up one base away. Unsorted PBMC libraries were generated from 2 million PBMCs stored in RNAlater at -80 °C until RNA extraction. The multiple sclerosis patients were enrolled in a US clinical protocol that used magnetic resonance imaging to evaluate disease progression. Peripheral blood was subjected to Ficoll-Hypaque density gradient centrifugation to isolate PBMCs, which were then cryopreserved in liquid nitrogen. CDR1 and CDR2 are read off the germline V gene as MGHDK and SYGVNS. V is shortened by 9 bases, J by 12 bases, and the region joining them spans 21 bases. Measured from the cysteine to the phenylalanine, the CDR3 is 13 residues long. The kept DNA is CDR3 alone, 39 bases in frame from the first base. To synthesize cDNA, template-switch 5'RACE was performed with a primer carrying a 10-nucleotide random unique molecular identifier so that each TCR transcript was tagged. Each sequencing run produced over 200 million TCR-beta sequences covering 15-18 subjects. The RNeasy kit was used for extraction of total RNA. The KAPA Real-time Library Amplification kit was used to amplify TCR-beta VDJ regions with primers for the TCR constant region and the 5'RACE anchor. Sample indexes and Illumina adaptors were added in a first PCR, after which library yield was increased in a second PCR. After Ampure bead purification, the TCR product of roughly 650 bp was size-selected on a 2% E-gel SizeSelection system. Before pooling, library quality was checked on a Bioanalyzer, concentration was measured with Qubit, and libraries were quantified with the Kapa Library Quantification kit. An Illumina HiSeq 2500 was used to sequence the libraries paired-end at 2 x 150 bp. To increase sequence diversity, roughly 24-31% phiX was spiked into each library pool. In the source study's methods: Quality-filtered reads were processed with the UMI-based MiGEC pipeline, and over 90% of raw TCR sequences were removed by the MiGEC pipeline during error correction. IMGT germline references were used for aligning VDJ genes, and each clonotype was defined as a unique CDR3 amino acid sequence together with its V-J genes. Clonal expansion, Shannon diversity, and CDR3 relatedness (CalcPairwiseDistances, ClusterSamples) were evaluated with VDJtools, and phylogenetic trees were built with CLCbio workbench. Using coefficient-of-variation modelling across technical triplicates, the study counted a clone as expanded if it had at least 8 unique UMIs. The public reads were run again by TCRdb, first through fastp at Q25 and then through MiXCR, and only productive beta chains were kept. Rows merge per CDR3 protein into single entries with the most common DNA and genes. None of the V and J calls come from the authors' own analysis; TCRdb made them. The sample has tens of thousands of distinct CDR3 sequences on record, 4% to 6% of them singletons. 2% to 2.5% of the sample is in the top ten clones.

The sequence derives from a woman aged 25 to 39 with multiple sclerosis. Material for sequencing was PBMCs. This receptor chain uses TRBV25-1 and TRBJ2-1; matching of 6 bases hints at TRBD2 as the D gene. The DNA sequence is TGTGCCAGTACCCCGGACCAATCTAGCGTGCAGTTCTTC. This codes for CASTPDQSSVQFF.